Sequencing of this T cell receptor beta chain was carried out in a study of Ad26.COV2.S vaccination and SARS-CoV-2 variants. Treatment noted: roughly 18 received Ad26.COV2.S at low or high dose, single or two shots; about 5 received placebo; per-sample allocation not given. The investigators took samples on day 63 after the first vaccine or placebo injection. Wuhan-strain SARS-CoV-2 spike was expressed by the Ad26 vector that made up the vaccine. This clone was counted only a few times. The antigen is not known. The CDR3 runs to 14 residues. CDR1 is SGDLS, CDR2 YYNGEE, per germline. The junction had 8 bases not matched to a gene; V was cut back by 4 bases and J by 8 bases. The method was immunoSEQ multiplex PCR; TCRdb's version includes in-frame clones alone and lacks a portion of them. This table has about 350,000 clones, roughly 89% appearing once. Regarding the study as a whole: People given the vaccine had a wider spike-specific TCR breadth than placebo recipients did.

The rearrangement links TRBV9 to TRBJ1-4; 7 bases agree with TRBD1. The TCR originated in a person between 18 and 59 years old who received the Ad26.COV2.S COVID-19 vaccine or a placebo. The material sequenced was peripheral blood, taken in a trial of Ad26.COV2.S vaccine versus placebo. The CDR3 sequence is CASSTTTGTEKLFF. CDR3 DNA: TGTGCCAGCAGCACGACGACAGGGACCGAAAAACTGTTTTTT.